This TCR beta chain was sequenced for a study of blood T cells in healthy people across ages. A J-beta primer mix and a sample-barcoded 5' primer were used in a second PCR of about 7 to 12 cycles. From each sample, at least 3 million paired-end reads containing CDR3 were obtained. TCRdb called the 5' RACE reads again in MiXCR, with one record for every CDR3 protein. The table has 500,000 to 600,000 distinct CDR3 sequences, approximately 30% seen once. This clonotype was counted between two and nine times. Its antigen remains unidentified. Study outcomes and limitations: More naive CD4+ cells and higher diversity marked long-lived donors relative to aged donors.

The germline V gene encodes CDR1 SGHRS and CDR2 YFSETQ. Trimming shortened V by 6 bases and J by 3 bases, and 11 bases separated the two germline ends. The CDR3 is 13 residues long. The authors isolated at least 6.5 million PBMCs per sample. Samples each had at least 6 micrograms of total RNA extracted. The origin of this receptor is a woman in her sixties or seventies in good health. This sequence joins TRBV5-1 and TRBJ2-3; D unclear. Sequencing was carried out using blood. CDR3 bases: TGCGCCAGCAACCAAGTGGGGACAGATACGCAGTATTTT. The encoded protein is CASNQVGTDTQYF. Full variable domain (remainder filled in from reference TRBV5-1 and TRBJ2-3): KAGVTQTPRYLIKTRGQQVTLSCSPISGHRSVSWYQQTPGQGLQFLFEYFSETQRNKGNFPGRFSGRQFSNSRSEMNVSTLELGDSALYLCASNQVGTDTQYFGPGTRLTVL.